This T cell receptor (beta chain) came from a study of identical twins. The CDR3 has 14 residues. The V gene lost 6 bases and the J gene lost 7 bases, with 15 bases spanning the gap. MiXCR, applied by TCRdb to the 5' RACE reads, yields one record per CDR3 protein. The sample lists roughly 200,000 distinct CDR3 sequences; around 6.8% were seen once. Study findings and constraints: Beta clonotypes that were abundant in cord blood contained fewer insertions, a pattern absent from memory repertoires.

This clonotype appeared many times. The antigen is undetermined. This sample was shared with a second study, whose subject was yellow fever vaccine responses in identical twins. According to that study: Twins' vaccine T cell responses were reported to seem partly convergent and partly personalized.

This chain joins TRBV12-3 or TRBV12-4 and TRBJ2-2; no clear D. The source of this sequence is a woman younger than 30 in good health. Sequences were obtained from memory (CD45RO+) T cells sorted from blood. The CDR3 DNA follows: TGTGCCAGCAGGGAGAGTAGTAGGCTCGGGGAGCTGTTTTTT. This encodes CASRESSRLGELFF.